This TCR beta chain was observed in a study of shared clonotypes between healthy human individuals. CDR3 length: 15 amino acids. Trimming cost V 3 bases and J 4 bases, with 12 bases left between them. Germline CDR1 is LNHDA and CDR2 is SQIVND (reference sequence). Using immunoSEQ multiplex PCR, the repertoire was profiled, and TCRdb retains in-frame clones only, with some absent. The sample yields over a million clones, roughly 95% seen once. About this clone itself: Its antigen remains unidentified.

The study's findings and limits: Sequencing depth was a factor that was expected to affect clonotype sharing among donors. A reduction in generation probabilities was seen for non-shared clonotypes relative to those shared by all four donors.

Donation came from healthy HIV-negative adults that had no recent acute infections or vaccinations. Every one of the donors was a Caucasian adult that lived in Nashville, Tennessee. This receptor was taken from a man in his thirties or forties in good health. The source material was naive CD4+ T cells sorted from blood. Indicated subset: CD45RA+ positively selected. This chain links TRBV19 with TRBJ2-2, with D possibly matching TRBD2 (6 bases). The CDR3 is CASSIGGLATGELFF. CDR3 bases: TGTGCCAGTAGTATCGGGGGTCTGGCCACCGGGGAGCTGTTTTTT.